This passage covers 26 T cell receptor beta chains from one sample sequenced in a study of blood T cell repertoires in COVID-19. Assay used: immunoSEQ multiplex PCR; TCRdb lists only in-frame clones, some missing. The table records 130,000 to 150,000 clones, 81% of them present only once. Material for sequencing was peripheral blood. The receptors originated from a human donor with acute or convalescent COVID-19. The donor label of this sample is uncertain.

The genes are TRBV3-1 (or the pseudogene TRBV3-2) and TRBJ2-1; 7 bases map to TRBD1. Germline CDR1 and CDR2: LGHDT and YNNKEL (reference sequence). Trimming at V came to 0 bases and at J to 2 bases, leaving 7 bases not matched to a gene. The CDR3 covers 17 residues. The CDR3 is CASSQDTGQQTYNEQFF. The CDR3 coding sequence is TGTGCCAGCAGCCAAGATACGGGACAGCAAACCTACAATGAGCAGTTCTTC.

This chain connects TRBV6-5 to TRBJ1-4, with D possibly matching TRBD1 (5 bases). CDR1 and CDR2 (germline): MNHEY, SVGAGI. Between the trimmed V and J ends, which lost 5 bases and 1 base, there was a span of 8 bases. This CDR3 region has 14 residues. For the CDR3, the DNA is TGTGCCAGCAGTCTTCAGGGAACTAATGAAAAACTGTTTTTT. It encodes CASSLQGTNEKLFF.

The CDR3 loop is CASSLGGVRGTEAFF. The CDR3 region has the DNA TGCGCCAGCAGCTTGGGCGGGGTTCGCGGCACTGAAGCTTTCTTT. This rearrangement joins TRBV5-1 to TRBJ1-1, with no clear D. CDR3 length: 15 residues. Trimming cost V 0 bases and J 4 bases, with 13 bases left between them. Germline lookup yields CDR1 SGHRS and CDR2 YFSETQ.

This clone was found once. The V gene is TRBV5-4, the J gene TRBJ2-1; D remains unclear. Germline V CDR1 and CDR2: SGHNT, YYREEE (reference sequence). The V gene lost 0 bases and the J gene lost 7 bases, with 8 bases spanning the gap. The CDR3 extends over 13 amino acids. CDR3: CASSLESFNEQFF. In DNA, the CDR3 is TGTGCCAGCAGCTTGGAGAGTTTTAATGAGCAGTTCTTC.

In its sample, this clone was seen once. This chain connects TRBV19 to TRBJ1-2, with 7 nucleotides matching TRBD1. There are 16 residues in the CDR3. Germline V gene data show CDR1 as LNHDA and CDR2 as SQIVND (reference sequence). The ends lost 5 bases at V and 6 bases at J; junction bases unmatched: 15. The CDR3 is CASSPEPRGRINGYTF. The CDR3 DNA is TGTGCCAGTAGTCCGGAGCCCAGGGGGAGGATAAATGGCTACACCTTC.

The V call is TRBV9, the J call TRBJ2-1; 10 nucleotides align to TRBD1. CDR3 size: 16 residues. The J segment lost 7 bases and the V segment lost 2 bases, leaving 9 bases of the junction unmatched. Per germline, CDR1 SGDLS and CDR2 YYNGEE. The CDR3 DNA follows: TGTGCCAGCAGCGTTTCCGCGGGACAGGGGAAAAATGAGCAGTTCTTC. This translates into CASSVSAGQGKNEQFF.

For this clone: Other DNA sequences from this sample encode an identical CDR3 as well. The V gene is TRBV27, the J gene TRBJ2-7, with D perhaps TRBD1 (5 bases). Trimming removed 0 bases at V and 4 bases at J, with 7 bases between. The germline V gene has CDR1 MNHEY and CDR2 SMNVEV (reference sequence). The CDR3 runs to 13 residues. In DNA form, the CDR3 reads TGTGCCAGCAGTTTATCTCAGGGATACGAGCAGTACTTC. Encoded protein: CASSLSQGYEQYF.

Here the CDR3 DNA reads TGCGCCAGCAGCTTGGGGCAGTCCCAAGAGACCCAGTACTTC. Residues: CASSLGQSQETQYF. This chain connects TRBV5-1 to TRBJ2-5; the D is unclear. The CDR3 loop spans 14 amino acids. The germline V gene has CDR1 SGHRS and CDR2 YFSETQ. The V end lost 0 bases, the J end lost 1 base, and 7 bases lay between the germline ends.

This clone came up once. The rearrangement links TRBV27 to TRBJ1-5; 7 bases are shared with TRBD1. V lost 5 bases, J lost 4 bases, and 8 bases stayed unmatched. This CDR3 is built from 15 residues. Per the germline V gene, CDR1 is MNHEY and CDR2 is SMNVEV (reference sequence). CDR3 nucleotides: TGTGCCAGCAGTGTAAGGGACAGCGAAAATCAGCCCCAGCATTTT. Its translation is CASSVRDSENQPQHF.

The chain has TRBV18 and TRBJ2-7; D call uncertain. The CDR3 runs 13 residues. Germline CDR1 and CDR2: KGHSH and LQKENI. The V and J ends lost 0 bases and 4 bases respectively, with 7 bases between them. The CDR3 is CASSPPSVYEQYF. CDR3 sequence (DNA): TGTGCCAGCTCACCACCGTCAGTATACGAGCAGTACTTC.

V and J are TRBV5-1 and TRBJ2-3; 10 bases line up with TRBD2. CDR1 is SGHRS and CDR2 is YFSETQ in the germline V gene. CDR3 size: 15 residues. Trimming took 5 bases from V and 5 from J; bases not matched to a gene: 8. The CDR3 here is CASSYTSGRGDTQYF. CDR3 nucleotides: TGCGCCAGCAGTTACACCAGCGGGAGGGGAGATACGCAGTATTTT.

V gene TRBV9 combines with J gene TRBJ1-2; a possible D gene is TRBD1 (5 bases). Trimming removed 4 bases at V and 3 bases at J, with 13 bases between. Germline lookup yields CDR1 SGDLS and CDR2 YYNGEE. The CDR3 spans 14 residues. The CDR3 DNA follows: TGTGCCAGCAGCATTTCCACGGGGGACTATGGCTACACCTTC. This sequence encodes CASSISTGDYGYTF.

Here the CDR3 reads CASSPGGLGEKLFF. The CDR3 DNA reads as TGTGCCAGCTCCCCAGGGGGGCTAGGAGAAAAACTGTTTTTT. The V and J genes are TRBV6-5 and TRBJ1-4, with 7 positions matching TRBD1. With 8 bases clipped from V and 8 bases from J, the junction kept 11 bases outside the gene matches. The CDR3 extends over 14 amino acids. CDR1 and CDR2 (germline): MNHEY, SVGAGI.

The chain has TRBV2 and TRBJ1-5, with D unresolved. V was clipped by 6 bases and J by 7 bases, with 16 bases between them. In germline, CDR1 is SNHLY, CDR2 FYNNEI. This CDR3 is 14 amino acids long. CDR3 sequence: CASSLGNSGQPQHF. In nucleotides, the CDR3 is TGTGCCAGCAGCCTTGGGAATTCGGGGCAGCCCCAGCATTTT.

This rearrangement joins TRBV13 to TRBJ2-2; D perhaps matches TRBD1 (5 bases). Trimming took off 4 bases at V and 0 bases at J, with 12 bases between the two ends. The CDR3 has 16 amino acids. In germline, CDR1 is PRHDT, CDR2 FYEKMQ (reference sequence). The CDR3, as DNA: TGTGCCAGCAGCTACGACAGCAACACGAACACCGGGGAGCTGTTTTTT. Its protein product is CASSYDSNTNTGELFF. Full variable domain (rest looked up from reference TRBV13 and TRBJ2-2): AAGVIQSPRHLIKEKRETATLKCYPIPRHDTVYWYQQGPGQDPQFLISFYEKMQSDKGSIPDRFSAQQFSDYHSELNMSSLELGDSALYFCASSYDSNTNTGELFFGEGSRLTVL.

The V and J genes are TRBV19 and TRBJ2-3, with a weak D call TRBD1 (5 bases). CDR1 and CDR2 (germline): LNHDA, SQIVND (reference sequence). V lost 7 bases and J 7 bases, leaving 18 bases between the germline ends. The CDR3 is made up of 14 amino acids. CDR3 DNA: TGTGCCAGTAAAGACAGTGCCCCACTTTATACGCAGTATTTT. Translation gives CASKDSAPLYTQYF.

V is TRBV19 and J is TRBJ2-2, with D possibly TRBD1 on 5 matching bases. From germline, CDR1 is LNHDA and CDR2 SQIVND (reference sequence). V dropped 5 bases and J dropped 5 bases, with 9 bases sitting between them. The CDR3 spans 13 residues. The CDR3 DNA sequence: TGTGCCAGTAGTTTATCAGGGACCGGGGAGCTGTTTTTT. Its translation is CASSLSGTGELFF.

The V call is TRBV7-9, the J call TRBJ2-1, with 9 bases aligning to TRBD2. The V and J ends lost 5 bases and 10 bases, in that order; junction bases with no gene match: 12. Germline V gives CDR1 SEHNR, CDR2 FQNEAQ (reference sequence). This CDR3 region has 15 residues. CDR3 DNA: TGTGCCAGCAGCAATCGACTAGCGGCCTCCGGGGAGCAGTTCTTC. It is translated as CASSNRLAASGEQFF.

V is TRBV24-1 and J is TRBJ2-7, with TRBD2 as a possible D gene (7 bases). The CDR3 consists of 14 residues. The V gene's germline CDR1 is KGHDR and CDR2 SFDVKD. V lost 5 bases to trimming and J lost 0 bases, with 10 bases between them. This CDR3 reads CATSAGDYSYEQYF. The CDR3 DNA is TGTGCCACCAGTGCAGGGGACTACTCCTACGAGCAGTACTTC.

The V gene is TRBV5-6, the J gene TRBJ2-7; D not resolved. CDR1 is SGHDT and CDR2 is YYEEEE in the germline V gene. Trimming stripped 0 bases from V and 6 bases from J, with 10 bases between. The CDR3 totals 13 residues. Written as DNA, the CDR3 is TGTGCCAGCAGCTTGGCGGCAGGTACCGAGCAGTACGTC. As protein: CASSLAAGTEQYV.

V gene TRBV6-5 combines with J gene TRBJ1-5; D remains unclear. Trimming cost V 6 bases and J 0 bases, with 12 bases left between them. The germline V gene encodes CDR1 MNHEY and CDR2 SVGAGI. This CDR3 contains 15 residues. In DNA, the CDR3 is TGTGCCAGCAGGAGAGATAATAATAGCAATCAGCCCCAGCATTTT. As protein: CASRRDNNSNQPQHF.

The V gene is TRBV4-1, the J gene TRBJ2-6, with D perhaps TRBD1 (6 bases). CDR3 length: 20 amino acids. Germline V lookup: CDR1 MGHRA, CDR2 YSYEKL. Trimming removed 3 bases from V and 0 bases from J, with 21 bases in between. In DNA, the CDR3 is TGCGCCAGCAGCCAGGGTATGACAGGTTCACTCTTCTCTGGGGCCAACGTCCTGACTTTC. Encoded protein: CASSQGMTGSLFSGANVLTF.

This clone was picked up one time. The chain combines TRBV2 with TRBJ2-2; no firm D call. Germline V gene sequence: CDR1 SNHLY, CDR2 FYNNEI. The CDR3 has 13 amino acids. V was cut by 8 bases and J by 0 bases, with 7 bases left in between. The CDR3 loop is CASLSANTGELFF. DNA of the CDR3: TGTGCCAGCCTTTCCGCGAACACCGGGGAGCTGTTTTTT. Full variable domain (rest looked up from reference TRBV2 and TRBJ2-2): EPEVTQTPSHQVTQMGQEVILRCVPISNHLYFYWYRQILGQKVEFLVSFYNNEISEKSEIFDDQFSVERPDGSNFTLKIRSTKLEDSAMYFCASLSANTGELFFGEGSRLTVL.

The genes are TRBV3-1 (or the pseudogene TRBV3-2) and TRBJ1-3, with D possibly TRBD1 on 6 matching bases. This CDR3 spans 15 amino acids. Germline CDR1 reads LGHDT; CDR2 reads YNNKEL (reference sequence). V lost 2 bases to trimming and J lost 7 bases, with 15 bases between them. This chain's CDR3 is CASSQTPGHGNTIYF. CDR3 in DNA: TGTGCCAGCAGCCAAACACCGGGACACGGGAACACCATATATTTT.

J is TRBJ1-5 and V is TRBV5-6, with D hard to call. Looked up from germline, CDR1 is SGHDT and CDR2 is YYEEEE. The CDR3 spans 16 residues. The ends were cut back, 0 bases at V and 6 bases at J, with 16 bases in the middle. The CDR3 spells CASSLAVRRGSQPQHF. Written as DNA, the CDR3 is TGTGCCAGCAGCTTGGCGGTCCGAAGAGGCAGTCAGCCCCAGCATTTT.

V gene TRBV18 combines with J gene TRBJ2-7, with 8 bases identical to TRBD1. The CDR3 spans 13 residues. J was trimmed by 2 bases and V by 6 bases; bases with no gene match: 3. Germline V gene data show CDR1 as KGHSH and CDR2 as LQKENI. The CDR3: CASSLTGAYEQYV. The DNA of the CDR3 is TGTGCCAGCTCTTTGACAGGGGCCTACGAGCAGTACGTC.